These 26 T cell receptor beta chains were all obtained from the same sample, sequenced in a study of a mutant IDH1 vaccine in newly diagnosed glioma. Produced via immunoSEQ multiplex PCR; TCRdb's table is partial and in-frame only. The data hold about 50,000 clones, with 84% observed a single time. The time point is: week 47, end of study. Each vaccine dose was 300 ug of mutant IDH1 20-mer peptide, with topical imiquimod. Antigen specificity for these receptors is unknown. The sample was PBMCs, taken from a glioma patient whose treatment included an IDH1 peptide vaccine. The receptors here all came from a woman aged 25-40 years with glioma. Some clones in this sample may be carry-over from other donors' samples.

CDR3 bases: TGTGCCAGCAGCCTACAGGATTTGGTCTATGGCTACACCTTC. This gives the protein CASSLQDLVYGYTF. The chain couples TRBV5-6 to TRBJ1-2; weak D call: TRBD1 (5 bases). The length of the CDR3 is 14 residues. CDR1 and CDR2 (germline): SGHDT, YYEEEE. V was trimmed by 4 bases and J by 4 bases, leaving 14 bases between them.

As DNA, the CDR3 is TGTGCCAGCAGCGGGGGGACTAGCAGGGCGTACGAGCAGTACTTC. Protein product: CASSGGTSRAYEQYF. The chain links TRBV9 to TRBJ2-7; the match to TRBD2 covers 9 bases. Germline V lookup: CDR1 SGDLS, CDR2 YYNGEE. CDR3 length: 15 amino acids. The junction had 8 bases not matched to a gene; V was cut back by 3 bases and J by 4 bases. The entire variable domain, with the rest obtained from reference TRBV9 and TRBJ2-7, is as follows: DSGVTQTPKHLITATGQRVTLRCSPRSGDLSVYWYQQSLDQGLQFLIQYYNGEERAKGNILERFSAQQFPDLHSELNLSSLELGDSALYFCASSGGTSRAYEQYFGPGTRLTVT.

The chain has TRBV6-1 and TRBJ1-1, with D possibly matching TRBD1 (5 bases). Germline V gives CDR1 MNHNS, CDR2 SASEGT. The V end lost 7 bases, the J end lost 0 bases, and 12 bases lay between the germline ends. The CDR3 is 14 residues long. The CDR3 is CASNLDNMNTEAFF. DNA of the CDR3: TGTGCCAGCAACTTGGACAACATGAACACTGAAGCTTTCTTT.

The rearrangement uses TRBV18 and TRBJ2-6, with 14 positions matching TRBD2. The CDR3 is made up of 17 amino acids. CDR1 KGHSH and CDR2 LQKENI come from the germline V gene. After removal of 6 bases from V and 3 bases from J, the junction contained 4 bases not matched to a gene. The chain's CDR3 is CASSGLAGEFGANVLTF. The CDR3 region has the DNA TGTGCCAGCTCGGGACTAGCGGGAGAGTTTGGGGCCAACGTCCTGACTTTC.

This clone was observed a few times. The gene calls are TRBV30 and TRBJ1-5; 9 nucleotides line up with TRBD1. Losses at the gene ends were 3 bases for V and 4 bases for J; bases not matched to a gene: 4. Germline V gene data show CDR1 as GTSNPN and CDR2 as SVGIG (reference sequence). CDR3 length equals 14 residues. The CDR3 bases are TGTGCCTGGAGGAGGACAGGGGATAATCAGCCCCAGCATTTT. Translation gives CAWRRTGDNQPQHF.

This clone was detected only once. DNA for the CDR3: TGTGCCAGTAGTGTGCAGGGGGGGAAGAACTATGGCTACACCTTC. It codes for CASSVQGGKNYGYTF. The V and J genes are TRBV19 and TRBJ1-2; TRBD1 matches 7 bases. The length of the CDR3 is 15 residues. Germline CDR1 is LNHDA and CDR2 is SQIVND (reference sequence). V trimming: 5 bases; J trimming: 2 bases; junction bases outside the gene matches: 8.

The CDR3 is CASSPWGNEKLFF. The CDR3 DNA reads as TGCGCCAGCAGCCCGTGGGGTAATGAAAAACTGTTTTTT. This chain links TRBV5-1 with TRBJ1-4; no clear D gene. The V gene lost 4 bases and the J gene lost 4 bases, with 8 bases spanning the gap. CDR1 is SGHRS, CDR2 YFSETQ, per germline. This CDR3 region has 13 residues. Drawing the rest from reference TRBV5-1 and TRBJ1-4, the complete variable domain is KAGVTQTPRYLIKTRGQQVTLSCSPISGHRSVSWYQQTPGQGLQFLFEYFSETQRNKGNFPGRFSGRQFSNSRSEMNVSTLELGDSALYLCASSPWGNEKLFFGSGTQLSVL.

This chain connects TRBV19 to TRBJ2-2; 14 bases agree with TRBD2. J lost 3 bases, V lost 9 bases, and 9 bases had no gene match. Germline CDR1 LNHDA, CDR2 SQIVND (reference sequence). The CDR3 is 17 amino acids. CDR3 amino acids: CASLTGTSGSDTGELFF. Written as DNA, the CDR3 is TGTGCCAGCCTTACCGGGACTAGCGGGAGTGACACCGGGGAGCTGTTTTTT.

The chain uses TRBV6-6 and TRBJ2-1; D remains unclear. This CDR3 region has 10 residues. The germline V gene encodes CDR1 MNHNY and CDR2 SVGAGI (reference sequence). V lost 0 bases to trimming and J lost 13 bases, with 4 bases between them. This CDR3 reads CASSYSPQFF. DNA for the CDR3: TGTGCCAGCAGTTACTCTCCACAGTTCTTC.

In its sample, this clone was seen once. The chain recombines TRBV5-1 with TRBJ2-3; D is unresolved. The CDR3 contains 14 residues. Deletions cut 4 bases from V and 2 bases from J, with 11 bases between. Germline CDR1 is SGHRS and CDR2 is YFSETQ. CDR3 region: CASSHNAATDTQYF. The CDR3 DNA is TGCGCCAGCAGCCACAATGCTGCCACAGATACGCAGTATTTT.

This CDR3 reads CAWRQGENTEAFF. Here the CDR3 DNA reads TGTGCCTGGCGACAGGGGGAGAACACTGAAGCTTTCTTT. V gene TRBV30 combines with J gene TRBJ1-1; 9 positions match TRBD1. The junction had 2 bases not matched to a gene; V was cut back by 5 bases and J by 1 base. This CDR3 region has 13 residues. Germline loops: CDR1 GTSNPN, CDR2 SVGIG (reference sequence).

The V and J genes are TRBV5-1 and TRBJ2-3; D not certain. This CDR3 has 12 amino acids. The V gene lost 0 bases and the J gene lost 5 bases, with 4 bases spanning the gap. Germline V gene data show CDR1 as SGHRS and CDR2 as YFSETQ. The CDR3 sequence: CASSLELDTQYF. CDR3 nucleotides: TGCGCCAGCAGCTTGGAACTAGATACGCAGTATTTT.

The V gene is TRBV2, the J gene TRBJ1-3; D might be TRBD1 (5 bases). V was clipped by 5 bases and J by 0 bases, with 14 bases between them. The CDR3 extends over 16 amino acids. The germline V gene encodes CDR1 SNHLY and CDR2 FYNNEI. This chain's CDR3 is CASSYSDRLSGNTIYF. The CDR3 nucleotides are TGTGCCAGCAGTTACAGCGACAGACTCTCTGGAAACACCATATATTTT.

The CDR3 nucleotides read TGCGCCAGCAGCTCGGACAGTTCCCAACCCCAGCATTTT. Translated: CASSSDSSQPQHF. The J gene is TRBJ1-5, the V gene TRBV5-1, with TRBD1 as a possible D gene (6 bases). The CDR3 loop spans 13 amino acids. Germline lookup yields CDR1 SGHRS and CDR2 YFSETQ. The germline V and J ends were trimmed by 3 bases and 10 bases, with 14 bases remaining between them.

This chain links TRBV5-6 with TRBJ1-4, with D perhaps matching TRBD1 (5 bases). CDR1 and CDR2 (germline): SGHDT, YYEEEE. There are 14 residues in the CDR3. V dropped 4 bases and J dropped 4 bases, with 11 bases sitting between them. CDR3 nucleotides: TGTGCCAGCAGCCCCGGGGCCCTTAATGAAAAACTGTTTTTT. Its protein product is CASSPGALNEKLFF.

In this sample, this clone turned up once. The chain is built from TRBV18 and TRBJ2-1; no reliable D call. V was cut by 3 bases and J by 4 bases, with 7 bases left in between. The germline CDR1 and CDR2 sequences are KGHSH and LQKENI. The CDR3 has 13 amino acids. This CDR3 is CASSPYRYNEQFF. CDR3 coding DNA: TGTGCCAGCTCACCGTACCGGTACAATGAGCAGTTCTTC. Drawing the rest from reference TRBV18 and TRBJ2-1, the complete variable domain is NAGVMQNPRHLVRRRGQEARLRCSPMKGHSHVYWYRQLPEEGLKFMVYLQKENIIDESGMPKERFSAEFPKEGPSILRIQQVVRGDSAAYFCASSPYRYNEQFFGPGTRLTVL.

The rearrangement uses TRBV27 and TRBJ2-7, with D possibly matching TRBD1 (6 bases). V gave up 6 bases and J gave up 6 bases, with 15 bases separating them. The CDR3 consists of 13 residues. CDR1 is MNHEY and CDR2 is SMNVEV in the germline V gene (reference sequence). CDR3 coding DNA: TGTGCCAGCAGCCCCGAGGTCAGGGGCGAGCAGTACTTC. Its protein is CASSPEVRGEQYF.

The rearrangement joins TRBV6-1 to TRBJ1-4; D call uncertain. The CDR3 runs 10 residues. The V end lost 8 bases, the J end lost 9 bases, and 7 bases lay between the germline ends. The germline CDR1 and CDR2 sequences are MNHNS and SASEGT. Here the CDR3 DNA reads TGTGCCAGCTCCAGGAAAAAACTGTTTTTT. It translates to CASSRKKLFF.

This clone showed up just once. This chain connects TRBV27 to TRBJ2-7; D is perhaps TRBD1 (5 bases). V lost 8 bases to trimming and J lost 3 bases, with 20 bases between them. Looked up from germline, CDR1 is MNHEY and CDR2 is SMNVEV (reference sequence). The CDR3 is made up of 15 amino acids. CDR3 sequence: CASRTTAWANYEQYF. The CDR3 bases are TGTGCCAGCCGCACGACAGCCTGGGCGAACTACGAGCAGTACTTC.

The chain joins TRBV6-5 to TRBJ2-4, with 8 bases that match TRBD1. The CDR3 has 14 residues. Trimming removed 5 bases from V and 7 bases from J; junction bases left unmatched: 7. Germline CDR1 is MNHEY and CDR2 is SVGAGI. CDR3 in DNA: TGTGCCAGCAGTCCGGACAGGGATTTGAACATTCAGTACTTC. The encoded protein is CASSPDRDLNIQYF.

The gene calls are TRBV29-1 and TRBJ2-7, with D possibly TRBD2 on 6 matching bases. The CDR3 is 12 residues long. Per the germline V gene, CDR1 is SQVTM and CDR2 is ANQGSEA. Trimming stripped 2 bases from V and 6 bases from J, with 11 bases between. The CDR3 DNA reads as TGCAGCGTTGAACGGGGGTATGGCGAGCAGTACTTC. Its protein is CSVERGYGEQYF.

The chain uses TRBV5-5 and TRBJ2-7, with 9 bases that match TRBD1. Unmatched junction bases numbered 0, after V lost 0 bases and J lost 2 bases. From germline, CDR1 is SGHKS and CDR2 YYEKEE (reference sequence). The CDR3 sequence is 14 residues long. This CDR3 reads CASSLGQGAYEQYF. CDR3 in DNA: TGTGCCAGCAGCTTGGGACAGGGGGCCTACGAGCAGTACTTC.

V is TRBV2 and J is TRBJ2-7; possibly TRBD1 or TRBD2 for D (6 bases each). Looked up from germline, CDR1 is SNHLY and CDR2 is FYNNEI. This CDR3 is built from 16 residues. The V end lost 3 bases, the J end lost 0 bases, and 15 bases lay between the germline ends. DNA for the CDR3: TGTGCCAGCAGTGATCATATAGGGGGGATCTCCTACGAGCAGTACTTC. Translated, it gives CASSDHIGGISYEQYF. The full variable domain, rest sourced from reference TRBV2 and TRBJ2-7, is EPEVTQTPSHQVTQMGQEVILRCVPISNHLYFYWYRQILGQKVEFLVSFYNNEISEKSEIFDDQFSVERPDGSNFTLKIRSTKLEDSAMYFCASSDHIGGISYEQYFGPGTRLTVT.

This chain links TRBV6-5 with TRBJ2-3; 9 bases are shared with TRBD2. The V and J ends lost 4 bases and 1 base, in that order; junction bases with no gene match: 3. CDR3 length: 15 residues. Germline values: CDR1 MNHEY, CDR2 SVGAGI. For the CDR3, the DNA is TGTGCCAGCAGTTTAGCGGGAGAGGGCACAGATACGCAGTATTTT. Translated: CASSLAGEGTDTQYF.

The chain employs TRBV4-1 and TRBJ2-2; 9 nucleotides match TRBD1. The length of the CDR3 is 13 residues. The germline gives CDR1 MGHRA, CDR2 YSYEKL. The J segment lost 7 bases and the V segment lost 10 bases, leaving 7 bases of the junction unmatched. The chain's CDR3 is CATTDRGDGELFF. The CDR3 region has the DNA TGCGCCACCACTGACAGGGGGGACGGGGAGCTGTTTTTT.

This chain connects TRBV5-6 to TRBJ1-1; D call uncertain. CDR1 and CDR2 from the germline V gene are SGHDT and YYEEEE. This CDR3 has 14 residues. V lost 0 bases and J 0 bases, leaving 6 bases between the germline ends. The CDR3 region is CASSLGWMNTEAFF. CDR3 DNA: TGTGCCAGCAGCTTGGGCTGGATGAACACTGAAGCTTTCTTT.